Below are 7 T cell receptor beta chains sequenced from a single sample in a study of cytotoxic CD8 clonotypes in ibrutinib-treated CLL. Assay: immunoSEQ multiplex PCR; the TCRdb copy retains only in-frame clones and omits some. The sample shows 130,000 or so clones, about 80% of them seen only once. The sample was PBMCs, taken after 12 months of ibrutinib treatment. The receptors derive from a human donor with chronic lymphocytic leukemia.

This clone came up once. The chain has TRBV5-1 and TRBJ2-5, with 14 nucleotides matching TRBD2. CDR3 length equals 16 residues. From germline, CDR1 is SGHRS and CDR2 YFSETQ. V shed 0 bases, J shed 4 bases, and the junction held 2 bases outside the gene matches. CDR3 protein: CASSLAGTSGRETQYF. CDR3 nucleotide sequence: TGCGCCAGCAGCTTGGCCGGGACTAGCGGGAGAGAGACCCAGTACTTC.

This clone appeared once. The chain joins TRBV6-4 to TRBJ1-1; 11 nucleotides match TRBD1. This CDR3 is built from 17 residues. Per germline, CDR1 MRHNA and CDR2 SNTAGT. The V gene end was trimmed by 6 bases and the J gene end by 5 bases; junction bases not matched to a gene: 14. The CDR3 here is CASRHRGGQGARTEAFF. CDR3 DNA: TGTGCCAGCAGGCACCGGGGAGGACAGGGGGCGAGGACTGAAGCTTTCTTT.

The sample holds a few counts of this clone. The CDR3 region is CASGLGGSGNTIYF. Here the CDR3 DNA reads TGTGCTAGTGGTTTGGGAGGGTCTGGAAACACCATATATTTT. The J gene is TRBJ1-3, the V gene TRBV12-5; D is unclear. The CDR3 loop spans 14 amino acids. V shed 1 base and J shed 1 base, with 5 bases lying between them. CDR1 is LGHNT and CDR2 is FRNRAP in the germline V gene.

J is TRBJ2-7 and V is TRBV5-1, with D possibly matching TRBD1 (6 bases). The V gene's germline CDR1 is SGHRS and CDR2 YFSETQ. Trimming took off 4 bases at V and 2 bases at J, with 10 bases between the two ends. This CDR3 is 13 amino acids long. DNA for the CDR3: TGCGCCAGCAGCCGGGACAACGCCTACGAGCAGTACTTC. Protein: CASSRDNAYEQYF. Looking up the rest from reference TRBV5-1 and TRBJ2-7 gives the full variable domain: KAGVTQTPRYLIKTRGQQVTLSCSPISGHRSVSWYQQTPGQGLQFLFEYFSETQRNKGNFPGRFSGRQFSNSRSEMNVSTLELGDSALYLCASSRDNAYEQYFGPGTRLTVT.

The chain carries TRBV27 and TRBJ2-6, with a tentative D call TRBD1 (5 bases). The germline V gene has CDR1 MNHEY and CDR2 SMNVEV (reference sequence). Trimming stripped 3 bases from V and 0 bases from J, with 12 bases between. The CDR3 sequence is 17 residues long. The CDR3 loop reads CASSFQTVSSGANVLTF. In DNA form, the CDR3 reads TGTGCCAGCAGTTTTCAGACAGTGAGCTCTGGGGCCAACGTCCTGACTTTC. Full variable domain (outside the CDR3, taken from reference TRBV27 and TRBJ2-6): EAQVTQNPRYLITVTGKKLTVTCSQNMNHEYMSWYRQDPGLGLRQIYYSMNVEVTDKGDVPEGYKVSRKEKRNFPLILESPSPNQTSLYFCASSFQTVSSGANVLTFGAGSRLTVL.

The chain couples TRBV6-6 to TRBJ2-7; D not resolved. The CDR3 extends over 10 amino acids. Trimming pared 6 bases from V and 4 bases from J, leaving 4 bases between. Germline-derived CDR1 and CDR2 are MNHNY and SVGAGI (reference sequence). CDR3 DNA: TGTGCCAGCAGGGGTTACGAGCAGTACTTC. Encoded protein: CASRGYEQYF.

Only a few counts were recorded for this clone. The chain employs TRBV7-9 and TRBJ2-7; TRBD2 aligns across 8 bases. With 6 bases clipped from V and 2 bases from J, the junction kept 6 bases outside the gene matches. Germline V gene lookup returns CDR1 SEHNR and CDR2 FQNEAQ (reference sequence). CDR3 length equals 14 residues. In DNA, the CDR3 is TGTGCCAGCAGTTCTGACGGGAGGGCCTACGAGCAGTACTTC. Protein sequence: CASSSDGRAYEQYF.